The following is a T cell receptor beta chain sequence with its context. Its target antigen remains unknown. No base qualities exist here, and no much larger clone lies one base off it. The data stem from a study of radiotherapy plus CTLA-4 blockade in lung cancer (dated by TCRdb to between 2018 and 2020). About the investigation overall: Objective responses occurred in about 20% of enrolled patients, and approximately 34% achieved disease control. Overall study results and their limits: After treatment with radiotherapy and ipilimumab, TCR clones that came from tumors expanded in the peripheral blood. The strongest predictors of response, as reported, were early dynamic changes in blood T cell clones along with a rise in serum interferon-beta after radiation.

The study tested focal radiation therapy combined with CTLA-4 blockade (ipilimumab) in patients with chemo-refractory metastatic non-small-cell lung cancer. Libraries were constructed by the immunoSEQ multiplex PCR assay. As stored in TCRdb, this immuneACCESS dataset retains in-frame rearrangements with V and J assigned. A fraction of the clones does not appear; measured against another copy, unresolved V genes explain less than half of the discrepancy, and the remainder lacks a known reason. The table for this sample lists some 52,000 clones; around 80% of them were counted only once. Of the sample, 3.2% is held by the ten largest clones. This material consisted of peripheral blood, taken from a patient treated with radiotherapy plus ipilimumab. This clonotype originated in a human donor with non-small cell lung cancer who had a partial response to radiotherapy plus ipilimumab.

The nucleotides are TGTGCCAGCAGCGAACAGGGGACCCGAGCAGACTATGGCTACACCTTC. The resulting protein is CASSEQGTRADYGYTF. The V gene is TRBV5-5 and the J gene is TRBJ1-2; 7 junctional bases match TRBD1. CDR1 SGHKS and CDR2 YYEKEE were looked up in the germline V gene (reference sequence). V is pruned by 4 bases and J by 3 bases, leaving 12 bases of the junction without a gene match. The CDR3 holds 16 amino acids from the cysteine to the phenylalanine. The kept DNA is CDR3 alone, 48 bases in frame from the first base.